These 25 T cell receptor beta chains share one sample of origin, sequenced in a study of T-cell memory formation after mild COVID-19. TCRdb processed the 5' RACE reads anew with MiXCR; each CDR3 protein has one entry. Altogether roughly 310,000 distinct CDR3 sequences are present, less than 20% being singletons, with the ten largest covering roughly 23%. Sequenced: PBMCs or a T cell subset sorted from them (not recorded which). These receptor sequences come from a man aged 18 to 29 who had mild COVID-19 (a few samples of this study predate the infection). Cell type and time point are not known.

This clonotype was picked up a small number of times. This sequence joins TRBV7-2 and TRBJ1-2, with D unresolved. CDR1 and CDR2 (germline): SGHTA, FQGNSA. Trimming took 4 bases from V and 0 from J, leaving 9 bases between them. The CDR3 is made up of 14 amino acids. CDR3: CASSYEITNYGYTF. The CDR3 coding sequence is TGTGCCAGCAGCTACGAAATCACTAACTATGGCTACACCTTC.

CDR3 sequence reads: CSANPSSGGEYNEQFF. The CDR3 coding sequence is TGCAGTGCCAATCCCTCTAGCGGGGGGGAGTACAATGAGCAGTTCTTC. The chain is built from TRBV20-1 and TRBJ2-1, with TRBD2 identical over 12 bases. CDR3 length: 16 amino acids. Germline lookup yields CDR1 DFQATT and CDR2 SNEGSKA (reference sequence). With 6 bases clipped from V and 4 bases from J, the junction kept 10 bases outside the gene matches.

V usage is TRBV20-1 and J usage is TRBJ1-2, with 12 nucleotides matching TRBD1. CDR3 length: 14 residues. Losses at the gene ends were 5 bases for V and 4 bases for J; bases not matched to a gene: 5. Germline assignment: CDR1 DFQATT and CDR2 SNEGSKA (reference sequence). The CDR3 spells CSAWDRGQGYGYTF. The CDR3 nucleotides read TGCAGTGCTTGGGACAGGGGGCAAGGCTATGGCTACACCTTC.

This clonotype was counted a few times. J is TRBJ2-3 and V is TRBV7-9; 15 bases map to TRBD2. The CDR3 is made up of 19 amino acids. V shed 5 bases and J 2 bases; nucleotides not matched to a gene: 11. Germline V CDR1 and CDR2: SEHNR, FQNEAQ (reference sequence). CDR3 coding DNA: TGTGCCAGCAGCCCCGGACTAGCGGGGGGGCCCCAAGCCACAGATACGCAGTATTTT. Translated: CASSPGLAGGPQATDTQYF.

In this sample, this clonotype turned up many times. This sequence joins TRBV12-3 or TRBV12-4 and TRBJ1-1, with no clear D. The CDR3 spans 11 residues. V dropped 6 bases and J dropped 4 bases, with 6 bases sitting between them. CDR3 residues: CASSLSTEAFF. The CDR3 region has the DNA TGTGCCAGCAGCTTGAGCACTGAAGCTTTCTTT.

The V gene is TRBV20-1, the J gene TRBJ2-5; unclear D gene. The CDR3 is 14 residues long. The V end was cut by 0 bases, the J end by 5 bases, with 13 bases between. Looked up from germline, CDR1 is DFQATT and CDR2 is SNEGSKA (reference sequence). As DNA, the CDR3 is TGCAGTGCTAGAGATTTAGCCTCTCCGGAGACCCAGTACTTC. Its protein is CSARDLASPETQYF.

The CDR3 region has the DNA TGTGCCAGCATTTGGACAGGGGGCCGAGCCACTGAAGCTTTCTTT. This encodes CASIWTGGRATEAFF. This chain joins TRBV6-1 and TRBJ1-1, with 11 bases fitting TRBD1. V lost 7 bases and J lost 4; bases outside the gene matches: 8. The CDR3 has 15 residues. Germline loops: CDR1 MNHNS, CDR2 SASEGT.

In regard to this clonotype: Relative to the germline gene, one junction end is altered; a read error may explain this. V usage is TRBV5-1 and J usage is TRBJ1-2, with D possibly TRBD1 on 6 matching bases. Germline lookup yields CDR1 SGHRS and CDR2 YFSETQ. The CDR3 is 14 residues long. In DNA form, the CDR3 reads TGTGCCAGCAGGACCGGGACGGCAGGGGATGGCTACACCTTC. This codes for CASRTGTAGDGYTF.

The V gene is TRBV9, the J gene TRBJ2-7; D unclear. Trimming pared 0 bases from V and 2 bases from J, leaving 18 bases between. Germline CDR1 SGDLS, CDR2 YYNGEE. The CDR3 extends over 17 amino acids. The CDR3 DNA sequence: TGTGCCAGCAGCGTAGACGTGGTGCAGGTCGATCCCTACGAGCAGTACTTC. Translated: CASSVDVVQVDPYEQYF.

This chain links TRBV29-1 with TRBJ2-5; 8 nucleotides agree with TRBD2. Germline V CDR1 and CDR2: SQVTM, ANQGSEA. The length of the CDR3 is 13 residues. With V trimmed by 4 bases and J by 4 bases, 5 bases remained unmatched. The CDR3 nucleotides are TGCAGCGTTGGGGGGACTAGGGGAGAGACCCAGTACTTC. Translated: CSVGGTRGETQYF.

CDR3 in DNA: TGTGCCAGCAGCGATGGAGTGAACACTGAAGCTTTCTTT. Encoded protein: CASSDGVNTEAFF. V gene TRBV6-2 or TRBV6-3 combines with J gene TRBJ1-1; no firm D call. The CDR3 has 13 residues. The germline CDR1 and CDR2 sequences are MNHEY and SVGEGT. V was shortened by 6 bases and J by 0 bases, with 8 bases between the two germline ends.

The rearrangement links TRBV5-8 to TRBJ1-2; tentatively, D is TRBD1 (6 bases). Trimming pared 4 bases from V and 4 bases from J, leaving 14 bases between. Germline-derived CDR1 and CDR2 are SGHTS and YDEGEE. The CDR3 length is 14 residues. The CDR3 nucleotides read TGTGCCAGCAGCGTCAGGGGTTGGGGCTATGGCTACACCTTC. It is translated as CASSVRGWGYGYTF.

The chain employs TRBV5-5 and TRBJ1-5; D perhaps matches TRBD1 (5 bases). CDR1 is SGHKS and CDR2 is YYEKEE in the germline V gene (reference sequence). The V and J ends lost 1 base and 4 bases respectively, with 12 bases between them. CDR3 length equals 15 residues. The CDR3 nucleotides read TGTGCCAGCAGCTTGATCGCGACAGAAAATCAGCCCCAGCATTTT. Protein sequence: CASSLIATENQPQHF.

The sample holds many counts of this clonotype. V and J are TRBV4-3 and TRBJ2-2; 7 positions agree with TRBD2. J gave up 5 bases and V 8 bases, and 11 bases lay outside the gene matches. Germline V gives CDR1 LGHNA, CDR2 YSLEER. The CDR3 extends over 15 amino acids. The CDR3 nucleotides read TGCGCCAGCGCTCGCGGACTAGTCGAGACCGGGGAGCTGTTTTTT. Protein product: CASARGLVETGELFF.

This sequence joins TRBV5-1 and TRBJ2-6, with D possibly TRBD2 on 6 matching bases. This CDR3 is 17 amino acids long. The V end lost 0 bases, the J end lost 3 bases, and 13 bases lay between the germline ends. Germline loops: CDR1 SGHRS, CDR2 YFSETQ. The CDR3 spells CASSLERPGVGANVLTF. The CDR3 region has the DNA TGCGCCAGCAGCTTGGAAAGACCGGGAGTTGGGGCCAACGTCCTGACTTTC.

V gene TRBV18 combines with J gene TRBJ2-7, with a tentative D call TRBD2 (6 bases). Germline loops: CDR1 KGHSH, CDR2 LQKENI. The CDR3 has 14 residues. V shed 4 bases and J shed 2 bases, with 12 bases lying between them. CDR3 amino acids: CASSLVERAYEQYF. CDR3 nucleotide sequence: TGTGCCAGCTCACTGGTGGAGCGGGCCTACGAGCAGTACTTC.

This clonotype was found many times. This sequence joins TRBV5-1 and TRBJ1-5, with D unresolved. This CDR3 spans 14 amino acids. The germline V and J ends were trimmed by 0 bases and 1 base, with 5 bases remaining between them. CDR1 and CDR2 (germline): SGHRS, YFSETQ. CDR3: CASSLEGSNQPQHF. The CDR3 DNA reads TGCGCCAGCAGCTTGGAAGGAAGCAATCAGCCCCAGCATTTT.

The chain joins TRBV7-2 to TRBJ2-3, with 10 bases matching TRBD2. V lost 5 bases and J lost 4; bases outside the gene matches: 6. The germline V gene has CDR1 SGHTA and CDR2 FQGNSA. The CDR3 covers 15 residues. The CDR3 sequence: CASSRRTSGADTQYF. CDR3 coding DNA: TGTGCCAGCAGCCGGCGGACTAGCGGAGCAGATACGCAGTATTTT.

The chain employs TRBV7-9 and TRBJ2-3, with TRBD2 matching 7 bases. There are 16 residues in the CDR3. Germline V gives CDR1 SEHNR, CDR2 FQNEAQ (reference sequence). The V and J ends lost 4 bases and 6 bases, in that order; junction bases with no gene match: 13. The DNA of the CDR3 is TGTGCCAGCAGCTCGGCGGCTAGCGGACTGTTGGATACGCAGTATTTT. Its translation is CASSSAASGLLDTQYF.

This clonotype was seen a few times. The gene calls are TRBV4-2 and TRBJ2-6; TRBD1 agrees at 8 bases. The CDR3 length is 20 residues. Germline assignment: CDR1 LGHNA and CDR2 YNFKEQ. The J segment lost 0 bases and the V segment lost 4 bases, leaving 14 bases of the junction unmatched. In DNA form, the CDR3 reads TGTGCCAGCAGCCGAGATCCGGACAGGGTCCTCCTCTCTGGGGCCAACGTCCTGACTTTC. This translates into CASSRDPDRVLLSGANVLTF.

This clonotype was seen more than once but under ten times. The chain joins TRBV4-1 to TRBJ2-3; D gene unclear. In germline, CDR1 is MGHRA, CDR2 YSYEKL. The germline V and J ends were trimmed by 1 base and 2 bases, with 13 bases remaining between them. The CDR3 is 16 residues long. In nucleotides, the CDR3 is TGCGCCAGCAGCCAAGTAGCACTACCCCACACAGATACGCAGTATTTT. Amino acid sequence: CASSQVALPHTDTQYF.

The V gene is TRBV29-1, the J gene TRBJ2-1, with TRBD2 matching over 8 bases. From germline, CDR1 is SQVTM and CDR2 ANQGSEA. This CDR3 has 15 residues. J was trimmed by 4 bases and V by 7 bases; bases with no gene match: 12. CDR3 sequence (DNA): TGCAGCGGAGGACCGGGGGGGGCAAGGTACAATGAGCAGTTCTTC. It translates to CSGGPGGARYNEQFF.

This clonotype showed up many times. The chain combines TRBV6-5 with TRBJ1-5; D may be TRBD1 (6 bases). V lost 4 bases and J 4 bases, leaving 11 bases between the germline ends. The germline gives CDR1 MNHEY, CDR2 SVGAGI. The CDR3 is 14 amino acids. The CDR3 region is CASSLGGANQPQHF. CDR3 DNA sequence: TGTGCCAGCAGTTTAGGGGGGGCAAATCAGCCCCAGCATTTT.

This clonotype turned up a few times. J is TRBJ2-3 and V is TRBV10-2; D not resolved. V was shortened by 1 base and J by 2 bases, with 4 bases between the two germline ends. The CDR3 has 13 amino acids. Germline V lookup: CDR1 WSHSY, CDR2 SAAADI. The CDR3 sequence is CASSEYNTDTQYF. The CDR3 coding sequence is TGCGCCAGCAGTGAGTACAACACAGATACGCAGTATTTT.

Many counts were recorded for this clonotype. The chain has TRBV29-1 and TRBJ1-4; TRBD1 agrees at 7 bases. From germline, CDR1 is SQVTM and CDR2 ANQGSEA. The CDR3 runs to 13 residues. The V gene end was trimmed by 5 bases and the J gene end by 7 bases; junction bases not matched to a gene: 7. The CDR3 here is CSVRDSGGEKLFF. Here the CDR3 DNA reads TGCAGCGTTAGGGACAGCGGAGGTGAAAAACTGTTTTTT.